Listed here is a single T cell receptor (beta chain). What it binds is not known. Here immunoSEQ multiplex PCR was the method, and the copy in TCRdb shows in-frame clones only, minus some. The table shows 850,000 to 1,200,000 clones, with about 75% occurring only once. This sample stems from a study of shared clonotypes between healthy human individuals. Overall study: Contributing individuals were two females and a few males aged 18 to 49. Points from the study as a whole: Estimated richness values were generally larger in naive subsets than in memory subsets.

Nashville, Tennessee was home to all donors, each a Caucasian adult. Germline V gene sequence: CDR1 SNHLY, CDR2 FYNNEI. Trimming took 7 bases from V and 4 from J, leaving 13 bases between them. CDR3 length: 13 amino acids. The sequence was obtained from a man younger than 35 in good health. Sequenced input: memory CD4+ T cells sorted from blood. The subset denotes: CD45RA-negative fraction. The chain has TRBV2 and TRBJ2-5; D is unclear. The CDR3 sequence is CASNWIAGETQYF. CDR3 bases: TGTGCCAGCAACTGGATAGCAGGAGAGACCCAGTACTTC.